A selection of T cell receptor beta chains follows, all from one sample in a study of T cell responses to AZD1222 COVID-19 vaccine. Here immunoSEQ multiplex PCR was the method, and the copy in TCRdb shows in-frame clones only, minus some. The top ten hold over 1% of the sample, which has about 210,000 clones, 85% to 95% seen once. This sample comprised peripheral blood, obtained on day 0 of AZD1222 vaccination. Every receptor here comes from an adult in good health. Both conserved end residues are part of each CDR3. The order of the fields is J gene, D gene, clone size, V gene, CDR3 protein, CDR3 DNA. A D gene is named only where the DNA matches it firmly. Expanded clones are given a class, and other clones once, few, many or no size at all.

>TRBJ1-4|TRBD1|.|TRBV6-5
CASSTSGTVNEKLFF
TGTGCCAGCAGTACCTCCGGGACAGTAAATGAAAAACTGTTTTTT
>TRBJ2-1|TRBD2|.|TRBV29-1
CSVRGGQNNEQFF
TGCAGCGTTCGCGGGGGGCAAAACAATGAGCAGTTCTTC
>TRBJ1-1|.|once|TRBV6-5
CASRIQWNTEAFF
TGTGCCAGCAGAATACAGTGGAACACTGAAGCTTTCTTT
>TRBJ1-2|.|.|TRBV7-2
CASSPLGTNNYGYTF
TGTGCCAGCAGCCCTTTGGGGACTAACAACTATGGCTACACCTTC
>TRBJ1-2|.|.|TRBV10-3
CAISEFAGAQVPNYGYTF
TGTGCCATCAGTGAATTCGCAGGGGCCCAAGTTCCTAACTATGGCTACACCTTC
>TRBJ1-3|TRBD1|.|TRBV18
CASSPPGQGMVGNTIYF
TGTGCCAGCTCGCCTCCGGGACAGGGAATGGTTGGAAACACCATATATTTT
>TRBJ1-2|TRBD1|.|TRBV4-1
CASSQGDRVGGYTF
TGCGCCAGCAGCCAAGGGGACAGGGTAGGTGGCTACACCTTC
>TRBJ2-3|.|once|TRBV5-1
CASSLPRDSTDTQYF
TGCGCCAGCAGCTTGCCTCGCGATAGCACAGATACGCAGTATTTT
>TRBJ1-1|TRBD1|.|TRBV19
CASSITGANTEAFF
TGTGCCAGTAGTATCACAGGGGCGAACACTGAAGCTTTCTTT
>TRBJ1-1|.|.|TRBV7-2
CASSPFKNTEAFF
TGTGCCAGCAGCCCTTTCAAGAACACTGAAGCTTTCTTT
>TRBJ1-2|.|.|TRBV28
CASSFFGDLIYGYTF
TGTGCCAGCAGTTTTTTTGGGGATTTGATCTATGGCTACACCTTC
>TRBJ1-2|.|.|TRBV29-1
CSVNPVSYGYTF
TGCAGCGTCAACCCCGTATCCTATGGCTACACCTTC
>TRBJ1-3|.|.|TRBV9
CASSVEELGNTIYF
TGTGCCAGCAGCGTCGAAGAGTTGGGAAACACCATATATTTT
>TRBJ1-3|.|few|TRBV6-1
CASSVGGGGSGNTIYF
TGTGCCAGCAGTGTAGGTGGGGGCGGCTCTGGAAACACCATATATTTT
>TRBJ1-1|.|.|TRBV12-3/TRBV12-4
CASTSLTEAFF
TGTGCCAGCACCTCTTTGACTGAAGCTTTCTTT
>TRBJ1-6|.|.|TRBV6-5
CASTSRGASPLHF
TGTGCCAGCACTTCGAGGGGGGCGTCACCCCTCCACTTT
>TRBJ2-3|TRBD2|.|TRBV24-1
CATSATPGWTSGFTDTQYF
TGTGCCACCAGTGCAACTCCCGGCTGGACTAGCGGATTCACAGATACGCAGTATTTT
>TRBJ1-1|.|.|TRBV18
CASSPGKNTEAFF
TGTGCCAGCTCACCAGGGAAAAACACTGAAGCTTTCTTT
>TRBJ2-3|.|.|TRBV7-2
CASSLAKPQYF
TGTGCCAGCAGCTTAGCTAAACCGCAGTATTTT
>TRBJ1-5|.|.|TRBV10-3
CASSNRDSNQPQHF
TGTGCCTCTTCTAACAGGGATAGCAATCAGCCCCAGCATTTT
>TRBJ2-3|.|.|TRBV4-1
CASSQELSTDTQYF
TGCGCCAGCAGCCAAGAGCTCTCCACAGATACGCAGTATTTT
>TRBJ2-3|.|.|TRBV4-2
CASSNFVSVGTDTQYF
TGTGCCAGCAGCAATTTCGTATCGGTCGGCACAGATACGCAGTATTTT
>TRBJ1-6|.|.|TRBV19
CASSLGGRSPLHF
TGTGCCAGTAGTCTCGGGGGGCGTTCACCCCTCCACTTT
>TRBJ1-2|.|once|TRBV6-5
CASSYEGTGAYGYTF
TGTGCCAGCAGTTACGAGGGGACGGGTGCCTATGGCTACACCTTC
>TRBJ2-5|TRBD1|.|TRBV9
CASSPRDSQETQYF
TGTGCCAGCAGCCCTCGGGACAGCCAAGAGACCCAGTACTTC